This T cell receptor beta chain was identified during a study of T cell responses to AZD1222 COVID-19 vaccine (dated by TCRdb to the early 2020s). General notes on the study: A total of about 230 trial participants underwent TCR sequencing, of whom 207 received two doses of AZD1222 and around 26 received two doses of the MenACWY control vaccine. Trial participants were enrolled by age into subgroups of 18-55, 56-69 and 70-plus years, and around 150, 28 and 57 TCR-sequenced participants, respectively, were included in these subgroups. Points the paper makes about the study in general: Participants were mostly white British and included more females than males, and it was suggested by the authors that clonal diversity may have been underestimated. Only six AZD1222 recipients were SARS-CoV-2 seropositive at baseline, limiting conclusions about previously exposed vaccinees. Spike-specific TCR breadth and depth rose significantly after two AZD1222 doses compared with day 0 and with MenACWY recipients. CD4 TCRs associated with the vaccine covered the entire spike protein, and the dominant responses were in regions 160-218 and 743-854. In the small 56-69-year group, the increase in depth fell short of significance, most likely because of low power. Epitopes outside the regions mutated in the B.1.351 and B.1.1.7 variants were reportedly recognized by nearly half of the unique spike-specific TCRs. No day 14 peak-response samples were available, so repertoires were characterized only after the peak T cell response.

Taken with the paper, the label for time point translates to: about 28 days (+/-7) after the second vaccine dose. AZD1222 recipients whose second dose came at about 4 weeks and those whose second dose came at about 12 weeks were combined into one group, since spike-specific TCR depth and breadth did not differ between the two schedules. The vaccinee samples were drawn from two UK trials, COV001 and COV002, one of which was a single-blind randomized controlled phase 2/3 trial testing AZD1222 (ChAdOx1 nCoV-19) in healthy adults. Trial participant PBMC samples were collected at day 0 and day 28 after the second dose for TCRbeta chain sequencing. The CDR3 regions of human TCRbeta chains were analyzed by immunosequencing. Per the authors' processing: Repertoire TCRs were matched against a reference library of SARS-CoV-2-specific TCRs generated with the MIRA antigen-specificity platform. Breadth meant the fraction of unique TCRs that were SARS-CoV-2-associated, whereas depth meant the fraction of total T cells that were SARS-CoV-2-associated. Using the MIRA data, each spike-specific TCR was assigned both to the spike region to which the TCR was reactive and to a CD4 or CD8 class. Log10-transformed breadth and depth values were compared by one-way ANOVA with Sidak's multiple comparisons tests. TCRdb carries this immuneACCESS record with in-frame sequences only. Its versions omit some clonotypes, under half of them owing to an unresolved V gene in the studies checked, with the rest unexplained. The V and J calls and the clone size are those of that table, but D and trimming were determined from the DNA. Counted in this sample were tens of thousands of clones; more than 85% of them appeared once. The ten largest clones add up to 6.5% to 10% of the sample.

Details on this clone: The target of this receptor is not known. The input lacks base qualities; no much larger clone sits a single base away.

The CDR3 runs 12 residues from the cysteine to the phenylalanine. Of all the DNA, just the CDR3 is kept, 36 bases in frame from base 1. At the junction V is shortened by 4 bases and J by 7 bases; bases outside the gene matches: 4. CDR1 and CDR2 are read off the germline V gene as SQVTM and ANQGSEA. The sequence links TRBV29-1 to TRBJ2-1, with 7 central nucleotides matching TRBD1. The sequencing here drew on peripheral blood, taken 28 days after the second AZD1222 dose. The clonotype was recovered from an adult who received the AZD1222 COVID-19 vaccine. Here is the DNA: TGCAGCGTTGGACAGGGTGGAAATGAGCAGTTCTTC. Translated, this is CSVGQGGNEQFF.